This T cell receptor beta chain emerged from a study of post-analysis software for immune sequencing data. Study-wide context: Relapsing-remitting, secondary progressive and progressive-relapsing courses of multiple sclerosis were included. General study points: The study found TRBV5-6, TRBV5-1 and TRBV20-1 among five TRBV segments more frequent in patients than controls. By F measure, samples from a shared preparation batch strongly co-clustered.

Unique-molecular-identifier-tagged TCR beta cDNA libraries were used. TCRdb independently ran MiXCR on the PCR reads; one entry per CDR3 protein. The table lists about 770,000 distinct CDR3 sequences, about 43% of them singletons. The germline V gene encodes CDR1 MNHEY and CDR2 SMNVEV (reference sequence). Between the trimmed V and J ends, which lost 8 bases and 0 bases, there was a span of 17 bases. The CDR3 is 16 residues long. Many counts were recorded for this clonotype. Its antigen remains unidentified. The source is a girl aged 5-17 years with multiple sclerosis. The V and J genes are TRBV27 and TRBJ2-4; D unclear. The sample comprised blood. DNA of the CDR3: TGTGCCAGCCCAAAGGCGCGCGTCCTAGCCAAAAACATTCAGTACTTC. This codes for CASPKARVLAKNIQYF.